This T cell receptor (beta chain) appears in the sequencing data of a study of brain T cells in children with intractable seizures. Only in-frame clones appear in the TCRdb table, and some are missing; sequencing was by immunoSEQ multiplex PCR. The sample records just under 65,000 clones, around 96% being singletons. This CDR3 comprises 16 residues. V was cut by 5 bases and J by 0 bases, with 16 bases left in between. Germline CDR1 and CDR2: PRHDT and FYEKMQ (reference sequence). The V gene is TRBV13, the J gene TRBJ1-1; D is unresolved. This sequence was found in a boy under two years old with focal cortical dysplasia and intractable seizures. Source: peripheral blood, taken at surgery. The CDR3 bases are TGTGCCAGCAGCCCCACCCCGGGGTATATGAACACTGAAGCTTTCTTT. This translates into CASSPTPGYMNTEAFF.